This TCR beta chain was profiled in a study of Graves' ophthalmopathy and Graves' hyperthyroidism. Aged 18 to 65, hyperthyroidism patients had new diagnoses of under 2 months' duration. Patients were excluded if they had other autoimmune diseases or uncontrolled infections, and likewise if pregnancy or lactation applied. Orbital computed tomography and thyroid ultrasound, along with TRAb, serum thyroxine and clinical symptoms, underpinned diagnosis. As regards this clonotype: The antigen remains unidentified.

There are 14 residues in the CDR3. Looked up from germline, CDR1 is MNHEY and CDR2 is SMNVEV (reference sequence). The V end was cut by 2 bases, the J end by 0 bases, with 6 bases between. Amplifying from RNA transcripts, the study obtained TCR beta CDR3 regions. RT-PCR with HTBI primers came first, then second-round multiplex PCR. MiXCR, run by TCRdb on the multiplex PCR reads, gives a single entry per CDR3 protein. The table includes some 1.1 million distinct CDR3 sequences, roughly two fifths detected once. Study findings and constraints: Its predictions of ophthalmopathy progression gave the model around 71% sensitivity and approximately 72% specificity.

Sample: peripheral blood or thyroid tissue (not recorded which). The receptor was isolated from an adult man with Graves' hyperthyroidism. The chain carries TRBV27 and TRBJ2-3; D not certain. The CDR3 sequence: CASSLAESTDTQYF. Here the CDR3 DNA reads TGTGCCAGCAGTTTAGCGGAGAGCACAGATACGCAGTATTTT.